The T cell receptor beta chain described here comes from a study of PD-1 blockade in mismatch repair-deficient tumors. As for this clone: Mismatch with germline at one junction end may stem from a read error.

The data were produced by immunoSEQ multiplex PCR, yet TCRdb's version contains in-frame clones alone and is incomplete. The sample carries 70,000 to 90,000 clones, more than 80% recorded once. TCRs were sequenced from a few patients responding to pembrolizumab. Germline CDR1 SNHLY, CDR2 FYNNEI. The CDR3 has 13 amino acids. The specimen was peripheral blood, collected 44 weeks after starting pembrolizumab. J is TRBJ2-1 and V is TRBV2; 8 positions agree with TRBD1. The receptor comes from an adult with mismatch repair-deficient cancer. The CDR3, as DNA: TGTGCCAGCAGCGAAGGACAGGGAAGGGAGCAGTTCTTC. Its translation: CASSEGQGREQFF. Looking up the rest from reference TRBV2 and TRBJ2-1 gives the full variable domain: EPEVTQTPSHQVTQMGQEVILRCVPISNHLYFYWYRQILGQKVEFLVSFYNNEISEKSEIFDDQFSVERPDGSNFTLKIRSTKLEDSAMYFCASSEGQGREQFFGPGTRLTVL.